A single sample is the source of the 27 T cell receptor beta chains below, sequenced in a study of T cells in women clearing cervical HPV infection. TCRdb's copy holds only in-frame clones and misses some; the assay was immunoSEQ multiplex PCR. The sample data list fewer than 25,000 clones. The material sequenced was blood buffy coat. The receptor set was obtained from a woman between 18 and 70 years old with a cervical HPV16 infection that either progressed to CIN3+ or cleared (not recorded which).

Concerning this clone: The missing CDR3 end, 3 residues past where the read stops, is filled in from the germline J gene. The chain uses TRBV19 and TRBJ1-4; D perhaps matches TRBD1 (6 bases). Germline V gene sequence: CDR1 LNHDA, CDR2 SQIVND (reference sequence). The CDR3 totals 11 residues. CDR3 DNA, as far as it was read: TGTGCCGGAGGGGGTAATTCACCA. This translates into CAGGGNSP. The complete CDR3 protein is CAGGGNSPLFF. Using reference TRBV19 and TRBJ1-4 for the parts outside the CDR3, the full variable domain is DGGITQSPKYLFRKEGQNVTLSCEQNLNHDAMYWYRQDPGQGLRLIYYSQIVNDFQKGDIAEGYSVSREKKESFPLTVTSAQKNPTAFYLCAGGGNSPLFFGSGTQLSVL.

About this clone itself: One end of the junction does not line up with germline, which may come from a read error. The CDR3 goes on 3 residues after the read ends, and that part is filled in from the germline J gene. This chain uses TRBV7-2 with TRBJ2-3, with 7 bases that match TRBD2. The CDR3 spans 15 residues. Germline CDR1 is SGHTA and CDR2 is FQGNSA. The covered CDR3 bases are TGTGCCAGCAGCGCCAACGGGGGGACGACAGACACG. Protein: CASSANGGTTDT. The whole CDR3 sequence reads CASSANGGTTDTQYF. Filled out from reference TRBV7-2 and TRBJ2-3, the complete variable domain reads GAGVSQSPSNKVTEKGKDVELRCDPISGHTALYWYRQSLGQGLEFLIYFQGNSAPDKSGLPSDRFSAERTGGSVSTLTIQRTQQEDSAVYLCASSANGGTTDTQYFGPGTRLTVL.

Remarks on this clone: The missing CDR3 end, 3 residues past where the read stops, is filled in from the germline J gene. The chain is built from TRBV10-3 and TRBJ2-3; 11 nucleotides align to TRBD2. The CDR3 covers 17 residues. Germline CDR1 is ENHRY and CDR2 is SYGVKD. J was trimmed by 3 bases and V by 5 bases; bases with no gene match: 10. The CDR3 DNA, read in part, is TGTGCCATCAGTCGACTAGCGGGGACCCTTGGAACAGATACG. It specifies CAISRLAGTLGTDT. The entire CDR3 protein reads CAISRLAGTLGTDTQYF.

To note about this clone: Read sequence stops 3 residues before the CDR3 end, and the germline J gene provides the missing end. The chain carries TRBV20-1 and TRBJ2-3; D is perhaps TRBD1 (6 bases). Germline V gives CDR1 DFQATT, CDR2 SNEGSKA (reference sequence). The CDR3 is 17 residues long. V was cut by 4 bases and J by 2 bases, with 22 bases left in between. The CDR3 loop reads CSANSGTLDSYTDTQYF. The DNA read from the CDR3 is TGCAGTGCTAATTCAGGAACGCTGGACAGCTACACAGATACG.

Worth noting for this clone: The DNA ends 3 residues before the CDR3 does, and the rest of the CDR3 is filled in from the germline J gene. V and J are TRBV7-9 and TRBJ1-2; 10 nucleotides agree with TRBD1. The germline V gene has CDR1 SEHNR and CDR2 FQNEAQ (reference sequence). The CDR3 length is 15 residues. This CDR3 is CASSSGQGGPYDYTF. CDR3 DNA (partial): TGTGCCAGCAGCTCTGGACAGGGGGGACCATACGAC.

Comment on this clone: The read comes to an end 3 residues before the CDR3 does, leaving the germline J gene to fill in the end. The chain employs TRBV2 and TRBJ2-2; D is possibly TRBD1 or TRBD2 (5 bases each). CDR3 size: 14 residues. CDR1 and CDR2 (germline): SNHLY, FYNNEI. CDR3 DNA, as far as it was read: TGTGCCAGCAGTGATGCCCAGGGAGATTCACCG. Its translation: CASSDAQGDSP. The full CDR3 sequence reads CASSDAQGDSPLFF.

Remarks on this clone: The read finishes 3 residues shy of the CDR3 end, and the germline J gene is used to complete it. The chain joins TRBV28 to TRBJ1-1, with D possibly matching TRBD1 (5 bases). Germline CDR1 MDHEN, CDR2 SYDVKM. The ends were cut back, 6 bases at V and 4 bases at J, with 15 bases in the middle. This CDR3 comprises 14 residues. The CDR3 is CASRSAGFSTEAFF. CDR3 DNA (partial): TGTGCCAGCAGAAGTGCAGGGTTCAGCACTGAA.

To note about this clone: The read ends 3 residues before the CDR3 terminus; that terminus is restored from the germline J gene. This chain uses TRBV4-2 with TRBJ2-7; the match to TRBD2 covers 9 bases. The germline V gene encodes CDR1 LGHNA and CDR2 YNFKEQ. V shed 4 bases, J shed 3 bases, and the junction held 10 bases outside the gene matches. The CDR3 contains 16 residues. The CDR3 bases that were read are TGTGCCAGCAGCCGCCAAGATAGCGGGGGAAGCTACGAG. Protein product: CASSRQDSGGSYE. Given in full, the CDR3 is CASSRQDSGGSYEQYF.

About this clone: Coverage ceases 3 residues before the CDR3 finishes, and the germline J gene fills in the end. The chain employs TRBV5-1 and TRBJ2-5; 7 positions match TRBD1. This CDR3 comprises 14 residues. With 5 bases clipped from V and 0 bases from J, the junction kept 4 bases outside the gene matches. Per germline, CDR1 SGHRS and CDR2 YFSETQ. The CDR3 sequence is CASSHRGDQETQYF. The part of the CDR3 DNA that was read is TGCGCCAGCAGTCACAGGGGAGACCAAGAGACC. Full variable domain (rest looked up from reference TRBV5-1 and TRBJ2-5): KAGVTQTPRYLIKTRGQQVTLSCSPISGHRSVSWYQQTPGQGLQFLFEYFSETQRNKGNFPGRFSGRQFSNSRSEMNVSTLELGDSALYLCASSHRGDQETQYFGPGTRLLVL.

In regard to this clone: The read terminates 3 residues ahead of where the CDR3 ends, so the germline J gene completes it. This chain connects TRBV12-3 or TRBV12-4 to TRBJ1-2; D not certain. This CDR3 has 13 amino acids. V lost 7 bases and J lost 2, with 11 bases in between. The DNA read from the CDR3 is TGTGCCAGCACCCCATCTGGCAACTATGGC. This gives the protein CASTPSGNYG. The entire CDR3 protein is CASTPSGNYGYTF.

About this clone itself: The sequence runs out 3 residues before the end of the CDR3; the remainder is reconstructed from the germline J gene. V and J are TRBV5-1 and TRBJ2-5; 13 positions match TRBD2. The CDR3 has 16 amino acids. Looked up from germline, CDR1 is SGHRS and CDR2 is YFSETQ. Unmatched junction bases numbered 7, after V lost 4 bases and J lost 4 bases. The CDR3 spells CASSPEGLAGPETQYF. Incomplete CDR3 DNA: TGCGCCAGCAGCCCGGAGGGACTAGCGGGGCCAGAGACC. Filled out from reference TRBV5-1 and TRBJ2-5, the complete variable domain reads KAGVTQTPRYLIKTRGQQVTLSCSPISGHRSVSWYQQTPGQGLQFLFEYFSETQRNKGNFPGRFSGRQFSNSRSEMNVSTLELGDSALYLCASSPEGLAGPETQYFGPGTRLLVL.

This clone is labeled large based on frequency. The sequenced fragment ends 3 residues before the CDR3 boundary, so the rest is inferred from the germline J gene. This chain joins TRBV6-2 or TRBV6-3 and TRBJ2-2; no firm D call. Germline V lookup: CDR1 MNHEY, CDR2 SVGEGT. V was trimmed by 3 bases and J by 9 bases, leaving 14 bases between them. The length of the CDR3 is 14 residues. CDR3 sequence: CASSYRQERRELFF. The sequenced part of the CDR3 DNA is TGTGCCAGCAGTTATCGGCAGGAACGCCGGGAG.

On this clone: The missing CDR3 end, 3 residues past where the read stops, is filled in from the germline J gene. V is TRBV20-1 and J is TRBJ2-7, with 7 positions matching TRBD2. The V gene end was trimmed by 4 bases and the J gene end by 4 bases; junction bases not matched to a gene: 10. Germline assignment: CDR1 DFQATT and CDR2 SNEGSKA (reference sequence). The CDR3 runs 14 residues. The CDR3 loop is CSAIRDYLKYEQYF. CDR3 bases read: TGCAGTGCTATACGGGACTATCTTAAATACGAG.

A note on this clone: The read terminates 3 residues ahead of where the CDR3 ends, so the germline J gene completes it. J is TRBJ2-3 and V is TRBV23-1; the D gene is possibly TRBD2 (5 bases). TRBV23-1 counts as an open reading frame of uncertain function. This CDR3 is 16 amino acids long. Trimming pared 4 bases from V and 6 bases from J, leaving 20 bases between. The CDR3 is CASSPARPFPGDTQYF. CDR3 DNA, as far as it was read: TGCGCCAGCAGTCCAGCTCGGCCCTTCCCGGGGGATACG.

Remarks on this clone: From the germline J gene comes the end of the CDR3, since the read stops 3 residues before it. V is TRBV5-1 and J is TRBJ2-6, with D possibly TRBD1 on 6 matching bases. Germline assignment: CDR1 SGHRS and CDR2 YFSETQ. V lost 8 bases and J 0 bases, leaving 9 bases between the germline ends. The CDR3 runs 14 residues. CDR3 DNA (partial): TGCGCCAGTTGGGACAACTCTGGGGCCAACGTC. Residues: CASWDNSGANV. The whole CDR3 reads CASWDNSGANVLTF. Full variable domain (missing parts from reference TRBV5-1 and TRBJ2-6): KAGVTQTPRYLIKTRGQQVTLSCSPISGHRSVSWYQQTPGQGLQFLFEYFSETQRNKGNFPGRFSGRQFSNSRSEMNVSTLELGDSALYLCASWDNSGANVLTFGAGSRLTVL.

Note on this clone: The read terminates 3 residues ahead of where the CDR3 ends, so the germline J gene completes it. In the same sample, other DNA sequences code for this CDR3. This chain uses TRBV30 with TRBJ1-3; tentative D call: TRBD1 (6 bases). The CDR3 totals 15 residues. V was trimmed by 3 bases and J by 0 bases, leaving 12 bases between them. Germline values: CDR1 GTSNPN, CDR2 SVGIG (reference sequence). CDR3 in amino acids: CAWRNRDRSGNTIYF. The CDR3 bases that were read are TGTGCCTGGAGGAACAGGGACCGCTCTGGAAACACC.

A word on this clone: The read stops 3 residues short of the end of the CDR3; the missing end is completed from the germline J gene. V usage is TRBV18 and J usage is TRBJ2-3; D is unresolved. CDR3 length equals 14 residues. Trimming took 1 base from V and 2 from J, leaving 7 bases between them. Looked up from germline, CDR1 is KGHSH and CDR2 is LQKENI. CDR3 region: CASSPRPFTDTQYF. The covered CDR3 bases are TGTGCCAGCTCACCACGTCCGTTCACAGATACG.

The sequenced part of the CDR3 DNA is TGTGCCAGCAGCCCTGGGGACAGACATGGCGGGACC. Protein product: CASSPGDRHGGT. The full CDR3 protein reads CASSPGDRHGGTQYF. This rearrangement joins TRBV13 to TRBJ2-5; 7 nucleotides agree with TRBD1. The read halts 3 residues ahead of the CDR3 end, with the missing end drawn from the germline J gene. The germline V gene has CDR1 PRHDT and CDR2 FYEKMQ (reference sequence). The CDR3 contains 15 residues. With 5 bases clipped from V and 7 bases from J, the junction kept 13 bases outside the gene matches.

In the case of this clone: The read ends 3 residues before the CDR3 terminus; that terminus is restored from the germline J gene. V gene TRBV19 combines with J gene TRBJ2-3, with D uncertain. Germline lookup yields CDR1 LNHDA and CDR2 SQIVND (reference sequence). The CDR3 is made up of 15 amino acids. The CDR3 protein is CASSISPTTPTTQYF. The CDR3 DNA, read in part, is TGTGCCAGTAGTATTTCACCGACGACTCCTACGACG.

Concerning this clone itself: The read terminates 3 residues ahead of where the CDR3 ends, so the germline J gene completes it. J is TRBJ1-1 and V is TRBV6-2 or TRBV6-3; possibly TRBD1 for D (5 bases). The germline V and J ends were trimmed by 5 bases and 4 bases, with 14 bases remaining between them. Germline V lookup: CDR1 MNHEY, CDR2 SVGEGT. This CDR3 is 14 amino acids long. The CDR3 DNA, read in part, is TGTGCCAGCAGTACAACCACAGGTATCACTGAA. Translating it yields CASSTTTGITE. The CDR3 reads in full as CASSTTTGITEAFF.

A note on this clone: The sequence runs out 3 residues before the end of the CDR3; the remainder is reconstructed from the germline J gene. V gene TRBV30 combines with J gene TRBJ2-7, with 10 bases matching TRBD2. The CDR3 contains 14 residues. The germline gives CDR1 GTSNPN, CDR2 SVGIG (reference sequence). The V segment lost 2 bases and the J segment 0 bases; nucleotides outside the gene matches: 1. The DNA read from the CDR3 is TGTGCCTGGAGTCTAGCGGGGGCCTCCTACGAG. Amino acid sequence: CAWSLAGASYE. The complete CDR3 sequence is CAWSLAGASYEQYF.

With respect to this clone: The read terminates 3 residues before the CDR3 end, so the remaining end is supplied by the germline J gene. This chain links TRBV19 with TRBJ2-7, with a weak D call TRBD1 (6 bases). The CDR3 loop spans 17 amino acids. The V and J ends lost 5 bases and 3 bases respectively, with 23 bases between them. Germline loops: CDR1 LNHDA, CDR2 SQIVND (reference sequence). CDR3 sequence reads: CASSRTQSRLDSYEQYF. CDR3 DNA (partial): TGTGCCAGTAGTCGCACCCAAAGCCGGCTGGACAGCTACGAG.

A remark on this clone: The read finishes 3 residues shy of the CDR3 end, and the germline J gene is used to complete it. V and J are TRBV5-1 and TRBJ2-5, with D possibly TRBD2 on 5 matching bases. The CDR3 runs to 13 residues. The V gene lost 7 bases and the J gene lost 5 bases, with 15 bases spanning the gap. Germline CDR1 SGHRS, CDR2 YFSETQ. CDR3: CASSSWSGETQYF. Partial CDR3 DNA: TGCGCCAGCTCTTCTTGGAGCGGCGAGACC.

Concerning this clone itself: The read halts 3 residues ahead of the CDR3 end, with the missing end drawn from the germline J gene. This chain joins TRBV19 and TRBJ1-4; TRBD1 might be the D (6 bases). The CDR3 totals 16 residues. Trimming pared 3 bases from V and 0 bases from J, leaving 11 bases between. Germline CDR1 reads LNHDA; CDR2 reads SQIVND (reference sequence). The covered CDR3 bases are TGTGCCAGTAGTATGGTGGGGGCATCAACTAATGAAAAA. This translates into CASSMVGASTNEK. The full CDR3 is CASSMVGASTNEKLFF.

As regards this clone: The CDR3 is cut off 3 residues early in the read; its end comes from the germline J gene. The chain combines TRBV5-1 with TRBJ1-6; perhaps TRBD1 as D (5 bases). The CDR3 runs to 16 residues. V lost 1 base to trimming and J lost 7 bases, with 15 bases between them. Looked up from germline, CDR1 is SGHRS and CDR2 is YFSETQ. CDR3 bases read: TGCGCCAGCAGCTTGATGGCGGGGGACCGCAATTCACCC. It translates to CASSLMAGDRNSP. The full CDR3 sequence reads CASSLMAGDRNSPLHF.

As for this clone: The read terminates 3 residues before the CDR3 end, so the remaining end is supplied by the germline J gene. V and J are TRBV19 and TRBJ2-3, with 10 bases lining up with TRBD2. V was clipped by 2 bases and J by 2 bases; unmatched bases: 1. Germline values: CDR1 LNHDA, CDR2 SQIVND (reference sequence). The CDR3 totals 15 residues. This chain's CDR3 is CASSILAGVTDTQYF. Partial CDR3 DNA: TGTGCCAGTAGTATACTAGCGGGGGTCACAGATACG.

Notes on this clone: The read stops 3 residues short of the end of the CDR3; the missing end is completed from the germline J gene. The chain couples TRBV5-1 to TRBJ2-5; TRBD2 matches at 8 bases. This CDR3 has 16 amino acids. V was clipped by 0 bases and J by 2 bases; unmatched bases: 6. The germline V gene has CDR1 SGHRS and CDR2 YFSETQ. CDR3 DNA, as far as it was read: TGCGCCAGCAGCTTGGGCGGGGGGCCGGGGCAAGAGACC. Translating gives CASSLGGGPGQET. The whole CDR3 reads CASSLGGGPGQETQYF. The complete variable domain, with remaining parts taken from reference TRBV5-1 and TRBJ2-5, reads KAGVTQTPRYLIKTRGQQVTLSCSPISGHRSVSWYQQTPGQGLQFLFEYFSETQRNKGNFPGRFSGRQFSNSRSEMNVSTLELGDSALYLCASSLGGGPGQETQYFGPGTRLLVL.